The sequence of this T cell receptor (beta chain) was determined in a study of cytomegalovirus exposure and HLA in healthy donors. 60 Vbeta and 13 Jbeta primers were used in PCR. Sequenced by immunoSEQ multiplex PCR; TCRdb stores in-frame clones only, minus some. The table has more than 80,000 clones, approximately 76% seen once; the top ten hold about 20%. Germline V gene sequence: CDR1 MNHEY, CDR2 SVGAGI. The CDR3 covers 13 residues. Deletions cut 5 bases from V and 3 bases from J, with 11 bases between. There are a few counts of this clone. The J gene is TRBJ2-7, the V gene TRBV6-5, with D possibly being TRBD1 (6 bases). This sequence originates from a woman aged 55 to 70 in good health and CMV-seropositive. Source material: PBMCs. The CDR3 reads CASSPGTHYEQYF. The CDR3 nucleotides are TGTGCCAGCAGTCCCGGGACACACTACGAGCAGTACTTC.